These 16 T cell receptor beta chains came from one sample sequenced in a study of regulatory T cells in long-lasting Graves disease (dated by TCRdb to the early 2020s). Library construction relied on multiplex PCR. The sample was run on an Illumina HiSeq 4000. iRepertoire HTBI primers and Arm-PCR amplification of CDR3 regions were used to construct TCR beta libraries. The public reads were run again by TCRdb, first through fastp at Q25 and then through MiXCR, and only productive beta chains were kept. Rows matching on CDR3 protein sequence are summarized as one entry with the most common DNA and genes. The sample table holds 650,000 to 700,000 distinct CDR3 sequences, of which 25% to 30% were seen once. The biggest ten clones account for about 40% of the sample. The sample's time point label, decoded: persistent/refractory GD, antithyroid drugs over 5 years with positive TRAb. For both TCR sequencing and RNA sequencing, RNA was extracted from PBMCs using TRIzol.

The sample here was peripheral blood mononuclear cells (PBMCs), taken when the disease was refractory, from a patient treated with antithyroid drugs. The receptors were sampled from a female donor with Graves disease.

The V call is TRBV6-1, the J call TRBJ2-5; no firm D call. The CDR3 length is 14 residues. Trimming pared 6 bases from V and 2 bases from J, leaving 13 bases between. Germline assignment: CDR1 MNHNS and CDR2 SASEGT. The CDR3 protein is CASSLVSVQETQYF. The CDR3 DNA sequence: TGTGCCAGCAGCCTTGTTTCAGTTCAAGAGACCCAGTACTTC.

This clonotype was observed a handful of times. The rearrangement uses TRBV6-1 and TRBJ1-4; D might be TRBD1 (5 bases). Germline V lookup: CDR1 MNHNS, CDR2 SASEGT. The V gene lost 6 bases and the J gene lost 7 bases, with 18 bases spanning the gap. This CDR3 comprises 15 residues. The CDR3 loop is CASSHRSRVFEKLFF. The CDR3 DNA is TGTGCCAGCAGCCACCGAAGCAGGGTCTTTGAAAAACTGTTTTTT.

Written as DNA, the CDR3 is TGTGCCACTAAACAGGGGCCTATGAACACTGAAGCTTTCTTT. This codes for CATKQGPMNTEAFF. The V and J genes are TRBV7-9 and TRBJ1-1; 7 bases are shared with TRBD1. CDR1 SEHNR and CDR2 FQNEAQ come from the germline V gene (reference sequence). V lost 10 bases, J lost 0 bases, and 8 bases stayed unmatched. The CDR3 is 14 amino acids.

This clonotype has just a few counts. The J gene is TRBJ2-5, the V gene TRBV5-1; the D is unclear. With 6 bases removed from V and 3 bases from J, the gap between germline ends came to 6 bases. The CDR3 has 11 amino acids. CDR1 is SGHRS and CDR2 is YFSETQ in the germline V gene. CDR3 nucleotides: TGCGCCAGCACCCTCGAAGAGACCCAGTACTTC. Translated, it gives CASTLEETQYF. Supplemented by reference TRBV5-1 and TRBJ2-5, the full variable domain reads KAGVTQTPRYLIKTRGQQVTLSCSPISGHRSVSWYQQTPGQGLQFLFEYFSETQRNKGNFPGRFSGRQFSNSRSEMNVSTLELGDSALYLCASTLEETQYFGPGTRLLVL.

The chain joins TRBV20-1 to TRBJ2-5, with 9 nucleotides matching TRBD2. Per germline, CDR1 DFQATT and CDR2 SNEGSKA (reference sequence). This CDR3 is 16 amino acids long. After removal of 0 bases from V and 2 bases from J, the junction contained 7 bases not matched to a gene. The CDR3 region is CSARDRLAGPQETQYF. DNA for the CDR3: TGCAGTGCTAGAGATCGGCTAGCGGGACCACAAGAGACCCAGTACTTC.

The chain couples TRBV6-2 or TRBV6-3 to TRBJ2-5; 7 bases map to TRBD2. The length of the CDR3 is 13 residues. Germline trimming cut 6 bases from V and 2 bases from J; bases unmatched to any gene: 3. Germline CDR1 reads MNHEY; CDR2 reads SVGEGT. The CDR3 DNA reads as TGTGCCAGCAGACCGGGACTACAAGAGACCCAGTACTTC. This gives the protein CASRPGLQETQYF.

This clonotype was recorded many times. The rearrangement links TRBV28 to TRBJ2-5, with D possibly being TRBD2 (5 bases). Germline lookup yields CDR1 MDHEN and CDR2 SYDVKM. The CDR3 runs 16 residues. Trimming cost V 5 bases and J 2 bases, with 18 bases left between them. The CDR3: CASSPPPGSTQETQYF. The CDR3, as DNA: TGTGCCAGCAGTCCCCCCCCGGGGTCCACACAAGAGACCCAGTACTTC. Full variable domain (missing parts from reference TRBV28 and TRBJ2-5): DVKVTQSSRYLVKRTGEKVFLECVQDMDHENMFWYRQDPGLGLRLIYFSYDVKMKEKGDIPEGYSVSREKKERFSLILESASTNQTSMYLCASSPPPGSTQETQYFGPGTRLLVL.

This clonotype was seen a handful of times. The chain has TRBV9 and TRBJ2-7; 8 bases are a match to TRBD1. The germline CDR1 and CDR2 sequences are SGDLS and YYNGEE. V shed 4 bases and J 6 bases; nucleotides not matched to a gene: 9. This CDR3 comprises 14 residues. CDR3 sequence: CASSPSSGGSEQYF. The CDR3 coding sequence is TGTGCCAGCAGCCCGTCATCAGGGGGCTCCGAGCAGTACTTC.

The chain carries TRBV7-2 and TRBJ2-2; D uncertain. The V end was cut by 2 bases, the J end by 7 bases, with 17 bases between. The CDR3 consists of 16 residues. Germline loops: CDR1 SGHTA, CDR2 FQGNSA. CDR3 sequence: CASSLTSGREDGELFF. The CDR3 DNA reads as TGTGCCAGCAGCTTAACCTCTGGACGCGAGGACGGGGAGCTGTTTTTT.

J is TRBJ1-2 and V is TRBV9; weak D call: TRBD1 (5 bases). Germline-derived CDR1 and CDR2 are SGDLS and YYNGEE. The germline V and J ends were trimmed by 1 base and 7 bases, with 11 bases remaining between them. The CDR3 sequence is 13 residues long. The DNA of the CDR3 is TGTGCCAGCAGCGTAAGCCAGGGAGGTGGCTACACCTTC. Translated: CASSVSQGGGYTF.

J is TRBJ1-1 and V is TRBV27, with 7 bases fitting TRBD1. Losses at the gene ends were 2 bases for V and 1 base for J; bases not matched to a gene: 4. Germline lookup yields CDR1 MNHEY and CDR2 SMNVEV (reference sequence). CDR3 length: 15 amino acids. The CDR3 sequence: CASSLQPGGNTEAFF. CDR3 coding DNA: TGTGCCAGCAGTTTACAACCAGGGGGGAACACTGAAGCTTTCTTT.

This clonotype was observed at least ten times. J is TRBJ1-1 and V is TRBV6-1; tentative D call: TRBD1 (6 bases). This CDR3 is 13 amino acids long. The germline V gene encodes CDR1 MNHNS and CDR2 SASEGT. With 7 bases removed from V and 3 bases from J, the gap between germline ends came to 12 bases. Here the CDR3 reads CASTRQVDTEAFF. In nucleotides, the CDR3 is TGTGCCAGCACTAGACAGGTGGACACTGAAGCTTTCTTT.

Worth noting for this clonotype: One base away lies a much larger clone, so this may be a sequencing read error. The genes are TRBV19 and TRBJ1-2; 7 positions agree with TRBD1. CDR1 is LNHDA, CDR2 SQIVND, per germline (reference sequence). The ends lost 3 bases at V and 4 bases at J; junction bases unmatched: 8. The CDR3 has 15 residues. The CDR3 is CASSMEGRGFYGYTF. The CDR3 DNA sequence: TGTGCCAGTAGTATGGAGGGCAGGGGGTTCTATGGCTACACCTTC.

This clonotype came up a few times. The rearrangement joins TRBV28 to TRBJ1-2; a weak D match, TRBD1 (6 bases). Trimming pared 7 bases from V and 4 bases from J, leaving 22 bases between. Germline lookup yields CDR1 MDHEN and CDR2 SYDVKM. There are 16 residues in the CDR3. CDR3 loop: CASTLFRAGAAYGYTF. The DNA for the CDR3 is TGTGCCAGCACCTTATTCCGGGCAGGGGCTGCCTATGGCTACACCTTC.

At least ten counts were recorded for this clonotype. J is TRBJ2-5 and V is TRBV29-1, with D maybe TRBD2 (6 bases). Trimming pared 4 bases from V and 5 bases from J, leaving 14 bases between. The length of the CDR3 is 13 residues. Germline V gene data show CDR1 as SQVTM and CDR2 as ANQGSEA. The CDR3 bases are TGCAGCGTTGGTTTGCGACTAGGGGAGACCCAGTACTTC. Amino acids: CSVGLRLGETQYF.

This clonotype was seen only once. V gene TRBV10-3 combines with J gene TRBJ1-2, with D tentatively TRBD1 (5 bases). Germline-derived CDR1 and CDR2 are ENHRY and SYGVKD. Trimming cost V 0 bases and J 5 bases, with 13 bases left between them. The CDR3 totals 15 residues. CDR3 nucleotide sequence: TGTGCCATCAGTGAGTCTTCAGGGAATTTATATGGCTACACCTTC. Its protein product is CAISESSGNLYGYTF.